The rows below give T cell receptor beta chains drawn from one sample of a study of blood T cell repertoires in COVID-19. The data were produced by immunoSEQ multiplex PCR, yet TCRdb's version contains in-frame clones alone and is incomplete. The profile shows over 150,000 clones, 85% to 90% of them singletons. Sequencing input: peripheral blood. The receptors were sampled from a woman between 18 and 29 years old who had recovered from COVID-19. The conserved cysteine and the conserved F or W are not part of the CDR3 here. Each record gives: CDR3 protein, V gene, J gene.

cdr3_aa: ASSQGRANYGYT
v_call: TRBV4-2
j_call: TRBJ1-2

cdr3_aa: ASSPPNQETQY
v_call: TRBV18
j_call: TRBJ2-5

cdr3_aa: ASRSGLSGTDTQY
v_call: TRBV6-5
j_call: TRBJ2-3

cdr3_aa: ASSQGTGELF
v_call: TRBV12-3/TRBV12-4
j_call: TRBJ2-2

cdr3_aa: ASAAGRVQY
v_call: TRBV2
j_call: TRBJ2-4

cdr3_aa: ASSVGTAYGYT
v_call: TRBV28
j_call: TRBJ1-2

cdr3_aa: ASSDGQGVDTQY
v_call: TRBV6-4
j_call: TRBJ2-3

cdr3_aa: ASSGSRAGSRYT
v_call: TRBV6-4
j_call: TRBJ1-2

cdr3_aa: ASSQDSARADTQY
v_call: TRBV4-3
j_call: TRBJ2-3

cdr3_aa: ASRDRGTYEQY
v_call: TRBV6-5
j_call: TRBJ2-7

cdr3_aa: ASSYGGGSSYGYT
v_call: TRBV6-2/TRBV6-3
j_call: TRBJ1-2

cdr3_aa: SGGVVDSFDGYT
v_call: TRBV29-1
j_call: TRBJ1-2

cdr3_aa: ASSYGAGSQPQH
v_call: TRBV6-5
j_call: TRBJ1-5

cdr3_aa: ASSLTAYGYT
v_call: TRBV6-2/TRBV6-3
j_call: TRBJ1-2

cdr3_aa: ASSLLGQGLSEAF
v_call: TRBV7-8
j_call: TRBJ1-1

cdr3_aa: ASSFGSNEQY
v_call: TRBV7-9
j_call: TRBJ2-7

cdr3_aa: ATSESGLPDQLF
v_call: TRBV24-1
j_call: TRBJ1-4

cdr3_aa: ASSMRGRLQETQY
v_call: TRBV19
j_call: TRBJ2-5

cdr3_aa: ASTRRLAGHEQF
v_call: TRBV2
j_call: TRBJ2-1

cdr3_aa: ASWGGGGETQY
v_call: TRBV28
j_call: TRBJ2-5

cdr3_aa: ASSDSPGGPTDTQY
v_call: TRBV6-4
j_call: TRBJ2-3

cdr3_aa: ATSRQSGSLVETQY
v_call: TRBV15
j_call: TRBJ2-5

cdr3_aa: ATNSGTGGEKLF
v_call: TRBV15
j_call: TRBJ1-4

cdr3_aa: ASSEGATIRSSTDTQY
v_call: TRBV2
j_call: TRBJ2-3

cdr3_aa: ASSQKTGVALTEHGYT
v_call: TRBV14
j_call: TRBJ1-2

cdr3_aa: ASEAGGGELF
v_call: TRBV7-9
j_call: TRBJ2-2

cdr3_aa: ASRLSGGETQY
v_call: TRBV7-2
j_call: TRBJ2-5

cdr3_aa: ASSSGQAKEAF
v_call: TRBV7-9
j_call: TRBJ1-1

cdr3_aa: ASSPIGTSEMFAKNIQY
v_call: TRBV6-2/TRBV6-3
j_call: TRBJ2-4

cdr3_aa: ASSLHRGQEAF
v_call: TRBV7-2
j_call: TRBJ1-1

cdr3_aa: ASSIRTGPQETQY
v_call: TRBV7-9
j_call: TRBJ2-5

cdr3_aa: ASSELGATTEAF
v_call: TRBV10-2
j_call: TRBJ1-1

cdr3_aa: ASSPPLHYGYT
v_call: TRBV28
j_call: TRBJ1-2

cdr3_aa: ASSLIDSSGNTIY
v_call: TRBV5-6
j_call: TRBJ1-3

cdr3_aa: ASSEYTEYEKLF
v_call: TRBV25-1
j_call: TRBJ1-4

cdr3_aa: ASSLRQGTPGELF
v_call: TRBV7-2
j_call: TRBJ2-2

cdr3_aa: ASSSAGRSHQH
v_call: TRBV7-2
j_call: TRBJ1-5

cdr3_aa: ASSQDPGEGTEAF
v_call: TRBV4-2
j_call: TRBJ1-1

cdr3_aa: ATSSNRAGASPLH
v_call: TRBV15
j_call: TRBJ1-6

cdr3_aa: ASSSGLAGVVEQF
v_call: TRBV27
j_call: TRBJ2-1

cdr3_aa: ASTPAGTSRSEAF
v_call: TRBV6-2/TRBV6-3
j_call: TRBJ2-1

cdr3_aa: ASSFGGNTEAF
v_call: TRBV12-3/TRBV12-4
j_call: TRBJ1-1

cdr3_aa: SVEDFISSGENEQF
v_call: TRBV29-1
j_call: TRBJ2-1

cdr3_aa: ASSLGAPGQYSYT
v_call: TRBV5-5
j_call: TRBJ1-2

cdr3_aa: ASSSRLEREAF
v_call: TRBV12-3/TRBV12-4
j_call: TRBJ1-1

cdr3_aa: ASNYGQGAETQY
v_call: TRBV28
j_call: TRBJ2-5

cdr3_aa: ASSLVREAGRNTGELF
v_call: TRBV7-6
j_call: TRBJ2-2

cdr3_aa: ASSLREVTNEKLF
v_call: TRBV7-9
j_call: TRBJ1-4

cdr3_aa: ASRQNTEAF
v_call: TRBV7-2
j_call: TRBJ1-1

cdr3_aa: ASSRQVTDTQY
v_call: TRBV4-3
j_call: TRBJ2-3

cdr3_aa: ATSLWHSGNTIY
v_call: TRBV15
j_call: TRBJ1-3

cdr3_aa: ASSLRSGGYSYNEQF
v_call: TRBV5-1
j_call: TRBJ2-1

cdr3_aa: ASSFIAGPNEQF
v_call: TRBV27
j_call: TRBJ2-1

cdr3_aa: SASNVWREYRDEQF
v_call: TRBV20-1
j_call: TRBJ2-1

cdr3_aa: ASSQGLALAGSTDTQY
v_call: TRBV4-3
j_call: TRBJ2-3

cdr3_aa: ASSERGQGSQPQH
v_call: TRBV2
j_call: TRBJ1-5